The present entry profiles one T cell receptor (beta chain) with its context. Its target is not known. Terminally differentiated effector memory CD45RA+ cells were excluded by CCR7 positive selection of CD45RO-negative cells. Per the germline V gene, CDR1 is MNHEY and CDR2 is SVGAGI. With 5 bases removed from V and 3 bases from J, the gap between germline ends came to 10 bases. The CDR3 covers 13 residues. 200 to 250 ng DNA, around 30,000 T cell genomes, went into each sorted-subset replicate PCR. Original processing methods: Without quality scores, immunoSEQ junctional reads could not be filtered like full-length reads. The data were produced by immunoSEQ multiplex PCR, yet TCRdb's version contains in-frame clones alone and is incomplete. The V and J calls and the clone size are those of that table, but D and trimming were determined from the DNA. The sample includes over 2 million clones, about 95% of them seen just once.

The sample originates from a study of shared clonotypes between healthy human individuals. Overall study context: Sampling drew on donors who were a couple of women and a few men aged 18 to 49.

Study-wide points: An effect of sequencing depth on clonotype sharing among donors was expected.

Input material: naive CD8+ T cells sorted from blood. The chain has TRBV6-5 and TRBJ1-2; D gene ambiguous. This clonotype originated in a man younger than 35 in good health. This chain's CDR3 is CASSLGRDYGYTF. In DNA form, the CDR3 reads TGTGCCAGCAGTCTTGGACGGGACTATGGCTACACCTTC.